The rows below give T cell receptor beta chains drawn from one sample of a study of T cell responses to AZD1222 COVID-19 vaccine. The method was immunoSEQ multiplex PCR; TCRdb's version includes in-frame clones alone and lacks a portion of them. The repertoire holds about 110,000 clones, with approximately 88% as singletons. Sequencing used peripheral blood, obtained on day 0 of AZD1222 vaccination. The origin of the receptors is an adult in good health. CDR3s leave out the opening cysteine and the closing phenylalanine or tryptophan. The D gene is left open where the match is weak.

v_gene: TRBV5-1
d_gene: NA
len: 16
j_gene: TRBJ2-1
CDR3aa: ASSLGSGRALSDNEQF

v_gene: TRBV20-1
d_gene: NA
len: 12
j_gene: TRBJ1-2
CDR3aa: SASGQGTNYGYT

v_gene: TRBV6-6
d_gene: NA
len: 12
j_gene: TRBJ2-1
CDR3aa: ASSYSGGYDEQF

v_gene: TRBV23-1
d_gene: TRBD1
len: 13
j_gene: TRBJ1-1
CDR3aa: ASSQPLTGETEAF

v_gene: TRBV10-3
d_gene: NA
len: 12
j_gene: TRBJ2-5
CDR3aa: ATTGTGDRETQY

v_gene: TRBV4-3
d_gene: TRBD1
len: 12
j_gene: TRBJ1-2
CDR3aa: ASSQPGQQYGYT

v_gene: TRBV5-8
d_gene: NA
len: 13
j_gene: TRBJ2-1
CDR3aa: ASALERQSYNEQF

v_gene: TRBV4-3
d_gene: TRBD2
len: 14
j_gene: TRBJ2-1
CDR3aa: ASSQKGGRSGAEQF

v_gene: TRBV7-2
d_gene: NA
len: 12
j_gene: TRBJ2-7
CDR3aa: ASSLATQTYEQY

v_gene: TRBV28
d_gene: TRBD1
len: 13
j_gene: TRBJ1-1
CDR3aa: ASSFLGQGNTEAF

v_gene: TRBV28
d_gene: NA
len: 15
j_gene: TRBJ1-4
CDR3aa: ASSLVLGVAANEKLF

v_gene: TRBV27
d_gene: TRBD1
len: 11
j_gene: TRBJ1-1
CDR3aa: ASSYRGNTEAF

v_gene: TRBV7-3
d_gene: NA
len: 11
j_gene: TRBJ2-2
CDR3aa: ASSSRGTGELF

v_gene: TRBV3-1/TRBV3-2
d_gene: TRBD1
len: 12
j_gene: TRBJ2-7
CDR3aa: ASSHFQGAGEQY

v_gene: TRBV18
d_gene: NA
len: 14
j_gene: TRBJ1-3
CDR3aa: ASSSQGPHSGNTIY

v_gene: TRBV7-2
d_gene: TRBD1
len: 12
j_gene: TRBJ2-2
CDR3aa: ASSQGGATGELF

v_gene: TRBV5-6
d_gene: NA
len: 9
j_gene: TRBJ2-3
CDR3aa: ASSLGDTQY

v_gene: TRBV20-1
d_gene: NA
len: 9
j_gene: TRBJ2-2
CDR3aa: SAREGRELF

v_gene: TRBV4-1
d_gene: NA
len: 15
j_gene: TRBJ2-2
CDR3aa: ASSHAPGHTNTGELF

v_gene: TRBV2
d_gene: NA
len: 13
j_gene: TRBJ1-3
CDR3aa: ASSEQGYSGNTIY

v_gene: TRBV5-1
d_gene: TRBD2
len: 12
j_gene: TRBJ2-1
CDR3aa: ASSLGGILDEQF

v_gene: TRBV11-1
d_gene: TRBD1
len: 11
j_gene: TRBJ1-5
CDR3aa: ASSTGGNQPQH

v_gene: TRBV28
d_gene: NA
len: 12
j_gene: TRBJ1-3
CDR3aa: ASSLQGTGNTIY

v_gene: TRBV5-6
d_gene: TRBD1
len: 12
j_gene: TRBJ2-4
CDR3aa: ASSFTGGKNIQY

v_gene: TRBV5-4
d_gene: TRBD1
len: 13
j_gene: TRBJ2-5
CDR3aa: ASSKPGQGEETQY

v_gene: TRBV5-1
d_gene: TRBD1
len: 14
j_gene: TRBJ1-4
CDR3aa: ASSERQGGVGEKLF

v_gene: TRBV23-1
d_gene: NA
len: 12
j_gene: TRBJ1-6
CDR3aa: ASSQSGGLSPLH

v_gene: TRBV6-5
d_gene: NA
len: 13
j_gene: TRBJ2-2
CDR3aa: ASSYWAANTGELF

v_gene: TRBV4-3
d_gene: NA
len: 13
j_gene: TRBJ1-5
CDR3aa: ASSPQNGGNQPQH

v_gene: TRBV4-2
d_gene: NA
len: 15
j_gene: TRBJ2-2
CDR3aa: ASSQDWLATNTGELF

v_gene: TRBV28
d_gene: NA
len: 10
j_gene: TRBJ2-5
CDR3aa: ASSLEGMGQY

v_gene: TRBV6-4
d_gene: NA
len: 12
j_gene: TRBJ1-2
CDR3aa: ASSNGISSSGYT

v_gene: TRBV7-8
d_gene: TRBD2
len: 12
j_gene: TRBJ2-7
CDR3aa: ASSLGASGREQY

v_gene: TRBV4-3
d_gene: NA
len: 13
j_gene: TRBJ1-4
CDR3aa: ASSQDYPDSEKLF

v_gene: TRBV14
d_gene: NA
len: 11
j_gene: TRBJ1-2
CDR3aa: ASSQGDGRGYT

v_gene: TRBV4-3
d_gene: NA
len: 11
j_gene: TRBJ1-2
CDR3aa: ASSQEDNYGYT

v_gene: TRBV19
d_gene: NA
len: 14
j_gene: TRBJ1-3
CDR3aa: ASTGTLIRLGNTIY

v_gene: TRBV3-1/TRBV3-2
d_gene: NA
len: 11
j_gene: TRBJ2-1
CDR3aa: ASSQGGGQLQF

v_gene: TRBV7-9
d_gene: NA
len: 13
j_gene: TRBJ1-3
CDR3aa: ASSLRQGSGNTIY

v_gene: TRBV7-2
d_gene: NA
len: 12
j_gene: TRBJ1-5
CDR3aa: ASSLGDSNQPQH

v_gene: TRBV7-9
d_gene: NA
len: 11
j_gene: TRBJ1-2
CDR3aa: ASSLVGHYGYT

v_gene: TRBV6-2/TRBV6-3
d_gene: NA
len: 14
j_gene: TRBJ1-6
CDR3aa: ASTPLGGSYNSPLH

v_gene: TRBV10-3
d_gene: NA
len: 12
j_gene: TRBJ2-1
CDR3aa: AISESYKSNEQF

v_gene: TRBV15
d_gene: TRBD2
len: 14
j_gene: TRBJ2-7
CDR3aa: ATSTRGVQGNYEQY

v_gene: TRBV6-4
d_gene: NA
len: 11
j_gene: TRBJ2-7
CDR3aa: ASSDFLGTEQY

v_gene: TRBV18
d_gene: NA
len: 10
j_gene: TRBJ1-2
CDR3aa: ASSPDGYGYT

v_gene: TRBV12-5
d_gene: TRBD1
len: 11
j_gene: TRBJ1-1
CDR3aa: ASGPGTGAEAF

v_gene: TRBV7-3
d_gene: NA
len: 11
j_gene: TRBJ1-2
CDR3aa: ASSLTYGGSYT

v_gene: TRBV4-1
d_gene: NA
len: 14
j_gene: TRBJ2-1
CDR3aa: ASSPGGGGPYNEQF

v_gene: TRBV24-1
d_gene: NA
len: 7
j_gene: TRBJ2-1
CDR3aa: ATLIRGF

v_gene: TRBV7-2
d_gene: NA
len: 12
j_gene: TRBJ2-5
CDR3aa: ASSASVTRETQY

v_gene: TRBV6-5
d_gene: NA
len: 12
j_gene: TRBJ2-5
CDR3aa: ASSPGSVQETQY

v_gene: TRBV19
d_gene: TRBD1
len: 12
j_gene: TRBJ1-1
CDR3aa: VSSWGTDNTEAF

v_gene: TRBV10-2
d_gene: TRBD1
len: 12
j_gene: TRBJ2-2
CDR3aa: ASRTPGGTGELF

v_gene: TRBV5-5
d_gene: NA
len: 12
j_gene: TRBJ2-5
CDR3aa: ASSLVADQGTQY

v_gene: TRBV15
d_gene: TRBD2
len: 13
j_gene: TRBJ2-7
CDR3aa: ATSREPSGPYEQY

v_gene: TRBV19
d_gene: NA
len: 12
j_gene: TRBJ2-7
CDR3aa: ASKKRIPSTQQY

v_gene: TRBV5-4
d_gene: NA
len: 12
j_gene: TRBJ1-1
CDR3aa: ASRTGGASTEAF

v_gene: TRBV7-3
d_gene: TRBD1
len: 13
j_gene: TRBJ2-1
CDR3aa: ASSPGDRGYNEQF